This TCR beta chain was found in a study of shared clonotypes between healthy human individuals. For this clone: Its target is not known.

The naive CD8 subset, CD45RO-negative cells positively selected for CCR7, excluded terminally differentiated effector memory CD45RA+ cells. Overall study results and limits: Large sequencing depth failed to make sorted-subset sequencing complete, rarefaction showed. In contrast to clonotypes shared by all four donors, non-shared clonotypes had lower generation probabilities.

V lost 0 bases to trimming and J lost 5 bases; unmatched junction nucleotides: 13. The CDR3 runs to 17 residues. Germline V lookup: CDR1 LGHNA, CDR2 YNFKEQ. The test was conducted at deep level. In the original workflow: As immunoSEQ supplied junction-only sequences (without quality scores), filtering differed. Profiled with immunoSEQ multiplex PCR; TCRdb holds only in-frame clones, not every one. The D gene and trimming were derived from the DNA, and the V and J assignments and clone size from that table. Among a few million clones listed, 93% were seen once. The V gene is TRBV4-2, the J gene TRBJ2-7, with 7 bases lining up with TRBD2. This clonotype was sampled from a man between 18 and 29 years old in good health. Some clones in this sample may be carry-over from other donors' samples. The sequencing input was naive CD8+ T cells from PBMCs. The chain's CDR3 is CASSQDRRDYVVDEQYF. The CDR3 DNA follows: TGTGCCAGCAGCCAAGATAGGCGGGACTACGTAGTCGACGAGCAGTACTTC.